Sequencing of this T cell receptor (beta chain) was carried out in a study of blood T cell repertoires in COVID-19. About the research overall: Material from acute and convalescent COVID-19 was sourced from the United States, Italy and Spain. From T cells, B-cell-depleted T cells, or PBMCs came the material, which was cDNA or gDNA.

This CDR3 has 13 residues. Germline CDR1 and CDR2: SGHTA and FQGNSA. J was trimmed by 11 bases and V by 4 bases; bases with no gene match: 5. In the authors' workflow: Estimates of nucleated cell counts were drawn from the amplification of reference gene primers. Clones were read by immunoSEQ multiplex PCR, and TCRdb kept only the in-frame ones, dropping some. That table furnishes V, J and clone size, whereas the DNA furnished D and trimming. The data show approximately 300,000 clones, about nine tenths seen once. The TCR sequence derives from a man in his forties or fifties with active or convalescent COVID-19. The chain carries TRBV7-2 and TRBJ1-6; the match to TRBD1 covers 7 bases. Sequenced input: peripheral blood. CDR3 residues: CASSSRQGTPLHF. CDR3 nucleotides: TGTGCCAGCAGCTCCAGACAGGGAACACCCCTCCACTTT.